This T cell receptor beta chain was sequenced during a study of early T cells in non-severe SARS-CoV-2 infection. Study at large: RNA in bulk from unsorted whole blood was sequenced, and chains were unpaired. Study-level findings and limits: VDJdb-based annotation leaned toward anti-spike CD8 responses and missed private and CD4 specificities.

The TCR library protocol attached unique molecular identifiers to the individual cDNA molecules. TCRdb independently ran MiXCR on the 5' RACE reads; one entry per CDR3 protein. The sample has some 33,000 distinct CDR3 sequences, around 6% seen once. Trimming removed 0 bases at V and 4 bases at J, with 10 bases between. This CDR3 comprises 15 residues. Germline V CDR1 and CDR2: MNHEY, SMNVEV (reference sequence). This clonotype was observed many times. The antigen remains unidentified. This clonotype was sampled from an adult who was a healthcare worker with PCR-confirmed SARS-CoV-2 infection or an uninfected control (not recorded which). Sequencing was performed on whole blood. The chain links TRBV27 to TRBJ2-1; D might be TRBD1 (6 bases). In DNA form, the CDR3 reads TGTGCCAGCAGTTTATCCGGGACAACTTACAATGAGCAGTTCTTC. Its translation is CASSLSGTTYNEQFF.